This T cell receptor beta chain was retrieved from a study of blood T cells in healthy people across ages. Study-wide findings and caveats: Measured against age, TCR beta diversity per million T cells decreased in a roughly linear manner.

It was with a sample-barcoded 5' primer and a J-beta primer mix that a second PCR of about 7 to 12 cycles was run. Each TCR beta cDNA got a 12-nucleotide random molecular identifier. TCRdb re-called the 5' RACE reads through MiXCR, storing one row per CDR3 protein. Of around 1.1 million distinct CDR3 sequences in the sample, under 40% were seen once. Note on this clonotype: The antigen is unknown.

Each of the donors had around 10 milliliters of peripheral blood drawn into EDTA-treated Vacutainer tubes. A minimum of 7 million PBMCs was isolated per sample. V was clipped by 5 bases and J by 5 bases; unmatched bases: 7. This CDR3 is 15 amino acids long. Material for sequencing was blood. This clonotype originated in a man aged 18 to 29 in good health. The rearrangement uses TRBV12-3 or TRBV12-4 and TRBJ2-1; 9 bases fit TRBD2. The CDR3 loop reads CASSRGLAENNEQFF. The CDR3 nucleotides read TGTGCCAGCAGTCGGGGACTAGCCGAAAACAATGAGCAGTTCTTC.